These 18 T cell receptor beta chains share one sample of origin, sequenced in a study of circulating and synovial CD4+ cells in juvenile arthritis. Clones were read by immunoSEQ multiplex PCR, and TCRdb kept only the in-frame ones, dropping some. The sample has several thousand clones, roughly 80% seen once; the top ten hold around 4.2%. The sequenced sample consisted of CD4+ T cells from synovial fluid. The receptors come from a human donor with juvenile idiopathic arthritis.

This clone has only one observation. The V call is TRBV9, the J call TRBJ2-2; 12 bases align to TRBD2. The V gene end was trimmed by 4 bases and the J gene end by 4 bases; junction bases not matched to a gene: 2. Looked up from germline, CDR1 is SGDLS and CDR2 is YYNGEE. The CDR3 covers 15 residues. CDR3 sequence (DNA): TGTGCCAGCAGCTCGGGACTAGCGGGCACCGGGGAGCTGTTTTTT. Translating it yields CASSSGLAGTGELFF.

In its sample, this clone was seen once. The junction and the germline gene differ at one end; a read error may be behind it. Other DNA sequences from this sample encode an identical CDR3 as well. The CDR3 region has the DNA TGTGCCAGCAGCGCCGGGACAGGGAATAATTCCCCCCTCCACTTT. It translates to CASSAGTGNNSPLHF. This chain links TRBV9 with TRBJ1-6; 9 bases map to TRBD1. Germline lookup yields CDR1 SGDLS and CDR2 YYNGEE. CDR3 length equals 15 residues.

As DNA, the CDR3 is TGCGCCAGCAGCTTGGATGGAGGGAACACTGAAGCTTTCTTT. Translation gives CASSLDGGNTEAFF. The rearrangement uses TRBV5-1 and TRBJ1-1, with no clear D. CDR1 is SGHRS, CDR2 YFSETQ, per germline. The CDR3 length is 14 residues. Trimming shortened V by 0 bases and J by 1 base, and 7 bases separated the two germline ends.

The V gene is TRBV6-1, the J gene TRBJ2-4; TRBD2 agrees at 8 bases. Germline loops: CDR1 MNHNS, CDR2 SASEGT. Trimming removed 2 bases from V and 9 bases from J; junction bases left unmatched: 6. The CDR3 consists of 14 residues. The CDR3 reads CASSERTSRGIQYF. The CDR3 bases are TGTGCCAGCAGTGAAAGGACTAGCCGGGGCATTCAGTACTTC.

This clone was detected once. The chain has TRBV11-2 and TRBJ1-3; 7 bases are shared with TRBD1. Germline values: CDR1 SGHAT, CDR2 FQNNGV. Trimming cost V 5 bases and J 11 bases; bases outside gene matches: 12. There are 14 residues in the CDR3. This CDR3 is CASSGDRGTTAIYF. The CDR3, as DNA: TGTGCCAGCAGCGGGGACAGAGGGACCACGGCCATATATTTT. Using reference TRBV11-2 and TRBJ1-3 for the parts outside the CDR3, the full variable domain is EAGVAQSPRYKIIEKRQSVAFWCNPISGHATLYWYQQILGQGPKLLIQFQNNGVVDDSQLPKDRFSAERLKGVDSTLKIQPAKLEDSAVYLCASSGDRGTTAIYFGEGSWLTVV.

As to this clone: This CDR3 is also generated by other DNA sequences in the sample. The chain links TRBV18 to TRBJ1-6; TRBD1 agrees at 8 bases. With V trimmed by 3 bases and J by 7 bases, 2 bases remained unmatched. The CDR3 sequence is 14 residues long. Germline V gene sequence: CDR1 KGHSH, CDR2 LQKENI. This CDR3 is CASSPTGVNSPLHF. DNA for the CDR3: TGTGCCAGCTCACCGACAGGGGTAAATTCACCCCTCCACTTT.

The gene calls are TRBV21-1 and TRBJ2-7; TRBD2 is the table's D call, not checked against the DNA. TRBV21-1 is a pseudogene segment. CDR3 size: 11 residues. The CDR3 sequence: CASSKDNEQYF. Here the CDR3 DNA reads TGTGCCAGCAGCAAAGATAACGAGCAGTACTTC.

The chain employs TRBV7-8 and TRBJ2-7, with 11 bases matching TRBD1. V shed 6 bases and J 2 bases; nucleotides not matched to a gene: 12. CDR1 is SGHVS and CDR2 is FQNEAQ in the germline V gene. The CDR3 covers 17 residues. CDR3 amino acids: CASSPYNPGQGAYEQYF. The CDR3 bases are TGTGCCAGCAGTCCCTATAATCCGGGACAGGGGGCCTACGAGCAGTACTTC.

This chain connects TRBV5-6 to TRBJ1-2, with TRBD1 matching 8 bases. This CDR3 is built from 16 residues. CDR1 and CDR2 from the germline V gene are SGHDT and YYEEEE. V trimming: 3 bases; J trimming: 2 bases; junction bases outside the gene matches: 9. The CDR3 spells CASSWGGTGQNYGYTF. The DNA for the CDR3 is TGTGCCAGCAGCTGGGGGGGGACAGGTCAGAACTATGGCTACACCTTC. The full variable domain, rest sourced from reference TRBV5-6 and TRBJ1-2, is DAGVTQSPTHLIKTRGQQVTLRCSPKSGHDTVSWYQQALGQGPQFIFQYYEEEERQRGNFPDRFSGHQFPNYSSELNVNALLLGDSALYLCASSWGGTGQNYGYTFGSGTRLTVV.

Regarding this clone: One junction end disagrees with the germline gene, perhaps due to a read error. Different DNA sequences within this sample yield the same CDR3. Here the CDR3 reads CASRPTGALNSPLHF. CDR3 bases: TGTGCCAGTAGGCCGACAGGCGCCCTTAATTCCCCCCTCCACTTT. The J gene is TRBJ1-6, the V gene TRBV19; perhaps TRBD1 as D (6 bases). The CDR3 covers 15 residues. CDR1 LNHDA and CDR2 SQIVND come from the germline V gene (reference sequence).

The chain has TRBV5-1 and TRBJ1-6, with no clear D. V lost 0 bases, J lost 8 bases, and 6 bases lay in between. The CDR3 spans 13 residues. Germline values: CDR1 SGHRS, CDR2 YFSETQ. The CDR3 loop reads CASSLDADSPLHF. The CDR3 region has the DNA TGCGCCAGCAGCTTGGATGCGGATTCACCCCTCCACTTT.

The rearrangement joins TRBV19 to TRBJ2-1; TRBD2 agrees at 8 bases. CDR1 and CDR2 from the germline V gene are LNHDA and SQIVND (reference sequence). There are 17 residues in the CDR3. Trimming took 6 bases from V and 8 from J; bases not matched to a gene: 18. CDR3 bases: TGTGCCAGTAGCCGAGCTAGCGGGCTATTTAGAAGCGATGAGCAGTTCTTC. This translates into CASSRASGLFRSDEQFF.

This sequence joins TRBV6-5 and TRBJ1-5, with D possibly TRBD1 on 6 matching bases. Trimming cost V 6 bases and J 6 bases, with 15 bases left between them. Germline V gene lookup returns CDR1 MNHEY and CDR2 SVGAGI. CDR3 length: 14 amino acids. CDR3 in amino acids: CASRPQGFGQPQHF. In DNA, the CDR3 is TGTGCCAGCAGACCACAGGGATTCGGTCAGCCCCAGCATTTT.

The gene calls are TRBV6-1 and TRBJ1-2, with 7 bases lining up with TRBD1. With V trimmed by 2 bases and J by 4 bases, 7 bases remained unmatched. From germline, CDR1 is MNHNS and CDR2 SASEGT. The CDR3 is 15 residues long. The chain's CDR3 is CASSENPGQSYGYTF. The CDR3 DNA is TGTGCCAGCAGTGAAAATCCGGGACAGAGCTATGGCTACACCTTC.

The chain recombines TRBV5-1 with TRBJ2-1, with D possibly being TRBD2 (7 bases). V gave up 6 bases and J gave up 2 bases, with 18 bases separating them. The CDR3 contains 16 residues. The germline CDR1 and CDR2 sequences are SGHRS and YFSETQ. The CDR3 region is CASTPLGGGTYNEQFF. The DNA for the CDR3 is TGCGCCAGCACCCCACTAGGGGGAGGGACCTACAATGAGCAGTTCTTC.

This clone was found a few times. The gene calls are TRBV10-1 and TRBJ1-3; D remains ambiguous. CDR3 length equals 13 residues. V gave up 4 bases and J gave up 3 bases, with 7 bases separating them. The germline V gene has CDR1 WNHNN and CDR2 SYGVQD (reference sequence). The CDR3 spells CASSAGFGNTIYF. The DNA for the CDR3 is TGCGCCAGCAGTGCGGGGTTTGGAAACACCATATATTTT.

The rearrangement uses TRBV5-5 and TRBJ2-7; 9 bases match TRBD1. The ends lost 4 bases at V and 4 bases at J; junction bases unmatched: 6. The length of the CDR3 is 14 residues. Per the germline V gene, CDR1 is SGHKS and CDR2 is YYEKEE (reference sequence). Here the CDR3 DNA reads TGTGCCAGCAGCAGACAGGGGGGACTATACGAGCAGTACTTC. It encodes CASSRQGGLYEQYF.

A word on this clone: A read error may produce the germline difference seen at one junction end. The V gene is TRBV6-1, the J gene TRBJ2-1, with a tentative D call TRBD2 (6 bases). Germline V gene data show CDR1 as MNHNS and CDR2 as SASEGT. There are 13 residues in the CDR3. Written as DNA, the CDR3 is TGTGCCAGCAGGGAGGGACGCAACAATGGGCAGTTCTTC. Residues: CASREGRNNGQFF.